This record concerns one T cell receptor beta chain sequence. Libraries were prepared by immunoSEQ multiplex PCR; TCRdb keeps only in-frame clonotypes and omits some of them. This sample has just over 25,000 clones, with 90% found just once. The entry originates in a study of blood T cell repertoires in COVID-19. CDR1 LNHDA and CDR2 SQIVND come from the germline V gene (reference sequence). The ends were cut back, 7 bases at V and 6 bases at J, with 15 bases in the middle. The CDR3 extends over 13 amino acids. The genes are TRBV19 and TRBJ1-2; tentative D call: TRBD1 (6 bases). This sequence originates from a man aged 65-85 years with acute or convalescent COVID-19. The sample comprised peripheral blood. The CDR3 here is CASTSRWDNGYTF. In DNA, the CDR3 is TGTGCCAGTACTTCTAGATGGGACAATGGCTACACCTTC.